The 20 T cell receptor beta chains presented below share a single source sample, sequenced in a study of beta chain features in type 1 diabetes. The isolated RNA, all of it, was reverse transcribed, so expressed TCRB transcripts were what got sequenced. TCRdb's copy holds only in-frame clones and misses some; the assay was immunoSEQ multiplex PCR. The table has hundreds of thousands of clones, approximately 11% seen once. The specimen sequenced was naive CD4+ T cells from blood. The receptor source for this set is a woman aged 25 to 39 in good health.

The V call is TRBV5-6, the J call TRBJ1-5; a possible D gene is TRBD1 (5 bases). This CDR3 spans 15 amino acids. Trimming pared 1 base from V and 5 bases from J, leaving 13 bases between. The germline V gene encodes CDR1 SGHDT and CDR2 YYEEEE. The CDR3 DNA follows: TGTGCCAGCAGCTTGAGAAGGGTAGGGGATCAGCCCCAGCATTTT. Translating gives CASSLRRVGDQPQHF.

The rearrangement joins TRBV18 to TRBJ2-1; D is uncertain. V gave up 0 bases and J gave up 6 bases, with 12 bases separating them. The CDR3 extends over 15 amino acids. From germline, CDR1 is KGHSH and CDR2 LQKENI. CDR3 in amino acids: CASSPPRRIGNEQFF. The CDR3 nucleotides are TGTGCCAGCTCACCACCGAGGAGAATCGGCAATGAGCAGTTCTTC.

This clone was picked up a small number of times. The genes are TRBV5-6 and TRBJ1-2; TRBD1 agrees at 7 bases. V shed 4 bases and J 10 bases; nucleotides not matched to a gene: 10. Germline assignment: CDR1 SGHDT and CDR2 YYEEEE. The CDR3 is 13 residues long. CDR3 residues: CASSDRVVRDYTF. For the CDR3, the DNA is TGTGCCAGCAGCGACAGGGTCGTGAGAGACTACACCTTC.

The V gene is TRBV11-1, the J gene TRBJ2-3, with D possibly matching TRBD1 (6 bases). V lost 7 bases and J lost 6, with 17 bases in between. The CDR3 totals 14 residues. Germline V gene lookup returns CDR1 SGHAT and CDR2 FQDESV (reference sequence). The CDR3 bases are TGTGCCAGCACCGCCACGAACCAGGGGGATACGCAGTATTTT. It yields the protein CASTATNQGDTQYF.

This sequence joins TRBV5-1 and TRBJ2-1; no definite D call. Germline V gene lookup returns CDR1 SGHRS and CDR2 YFSETQ. Trimming took off 7 bases at V and 3 bases at J, with 8 bases between the two ends. The CDR3 covers 12 residues. The CDR3, as DNA: TGCGCCAGCGGCGGAAACTACAATGAGCAGTTCTTC. It is translated as CASGGNYNEQFF.

In its sample, this clone was seen a few times. This CDR3 reads CASSLEEGEQFF. The CDR3 DNA follows: TGTGCCAGCAGCTTGGAGGAGGGGGAGCAGTTCTTC. The V call is TRBV5-4, the J call TRBJ2-1; maybe TRBD2 (6 bases). Germline V CDR1 and CDR2: SGHNT, YYREEE (reference sequence). V was cut by 0 bases and J by 10 bases, with 8 bases left in between. The CDR3 consists of 12 residues.

As to this clone: The identical CDR3 is also encoded by other nucleotide sequences in the sample. CDR3 bases: TGTGCCAGCAGTCGGACTAGCGGAACAGATACGCAGTATTTT. Protein product: CASSRTSGTDTQYF. The J gene is TRBJ2-3, the V gene TRBV9; 10 nucleotides agree with TRBD2. V shed 5 bases, J shed 3 bases, and the junction held 3 bases outside the gene matches. The CDR3 sequence is 14 residues long. Germline-derived CDR1 and CDR2 are SGDLS and YYNGEE.

This clone was seen a few times. The rearrangement uses TRBV30 and TRBJ1-5, with a weak D call TRBD1 (6 bases). Trimming shortened V by 2 bases and J by 3 bases, and 8 bases separated the two germline ends. CDR1 GTSNPN and CDR2 SVGIG come from the germline V gene (reference sequence). The CDR3 loop spans 13 amino acids. The CDR3 is CAWSRTDNQPQHF. The DNA of the CDR3 is TGTGCCTGGAGTCGGACAGACAATCAGCCCCAGCATTTT.

This clone has just a few counts. The CDR3: CASSPSRGQETQYF. The CDR3 DNA reads TGTGCCAGCTCACCTTCCAGGGGGCAAGAGACCCAGTACTTC. The genes are TRBV18 and TRBJ2-5; 7 positions agree with TRBD1. Germline CDR1 reads KGHSH; CDR2 reads LQKENI. V trimming: 3 bases; J trimming: 2 bases; junction bases outside the gene matches: 3. This CDR3 has 14 residues.

This clone was seen a handful of times. The chain combines TRBV28 with TRBJ2-7; TRBD1 matches at 8 bases. The CDR3 is made up of 15 amino acids. V was clipped by 6 bases and J by 0 bases; unmatched bases: 7. Germline CDR1 is MDHEN and CDR2 is SYDVKM. The CDR3, as DNA: TGTGCCAGCAGAGGTTCGACAGGGGACTCCTACGAGCAGTACTTC. This sequence encodes CASRGSTGDSYEQYF.

The chain recombines TRBV7-2 with TRBJ2-1; 8 bases match TRBD1. CDR3 length: 16 residues. The V gene end was trimmed by 4 bases and the J gene end by 1 base; junction bases not matched to a gene: 6. The germline V gene encodes CDR1 SGHTA and CDR2 FQGNSA. CDR3 loop: CASSSRGQASYNEQFF. The DNA for the CDR3 is TGTGCCAGCAGCTCGAGGGGACAGGCGTCCTACAATGAGCAGTTCTTC.

This chain joins TRBV4-1 and TRBJ2-1, with 10 bases aligning to TRBD2. Per the germline V gene, CDR1 is MGHRA and CDR2 is YSYEKL. The CDR3 length is 17 residues. V shed 1 base, J shed 6 bases, and the junction held 9 bases outside the gene matches. CDR3 residues: CASSQVPSGRSGNEQFF. CDR3 DNA: TGCGCCAGCAGCCAAGTACCTAGCGGGAGATCTGGCAATGAGCAGTTCTTC.

This clone was counted only a few times. The V gene is TRBV6-5, the J gene TRBJ1-3; D unclear. This CDR3 spans 14 amino acids. V gave up 2 bases and J gave up 2 bases, with 7 bases separating them. Germline V gene lookup returns CDR1 MNHEY and CDR2 SVGAGI. In nucleotides, the CDR3 is TGTGCCAGCAGTTACGGAGAGGCTGGAAACACCATATATTTT. Translating gives CASSYGEAGNTIYF.

In this sample, this clone turned up a few times. This chain joins TRBV6-1 and TRBJ1-4, with D perhaps matching TRBD1 (6 bases). V was cut by 6 bases and J by 2 bases, with 13 bases left in between. CDR3 length: 15 residues. Germline CDR1 is MNHNS and CDR2 is SASEGT. Here the CDR3 reads CASSVTGMTNEKLFF. The CDR3 nucleotides read TGTGCCAGCAGCGTTACAGGGATGACTAATGAAAAACTGTTTTTT.

This clone showed up just a few times. This rearrangement joins TRBV9 to TRBJ1-1; no clear D gene. The CDR3 runs 13 residues. Germline-derived CDR1 and CDR2 are SGDLS and YYNGEE. Trimming removed 6 bases from V and 2 bases from J, with 11 bases in between. The CDR3: CASNRGGNTEAFF. The CDR3 DNA reads TGTGCCAGCAATCGGGGTGGCAACACTGAAGCTTTCTTT.

This clone was observed a single time. V and J are TRBV28 and TRBJ2-1, with D possibly TRBD2 on 6 matching bases. Per the germline V gene, CDR1 is MDHEN and CDR2 is SYDVKM. The CDR3 loop spans 16 amino acids. The germline V and J ends were trimmed by 3 bases and 2 bases, with 14 bases remaining between them. The CDR3 protein is CASSLGLAQTYNEQFF. CDR3 DNA sequence: TGTGCCAGCAGTTTGGGGCTAGCGCAAACCTACAATGAGCAGTTCTTC.

This clone was picked up a small number of times. V and J are TRBV7-9 and TRBJ2-3; tentatively, D is TRBD2 (5 bases). Per germline, CDR1 SEHNR and CDR2 FQNEAQ (reference sequence). The CDR3 is made up of 13 amino acids. Trimming took 2 bases from V and 2 from J, leaving 5 bases between them. Here the CDR3 reads CASSLRDTDTQYF. The CDR3 DNA reads TGTGCCAGCAGCTTACGGGACACAGATACGCAGTATTTT.

This clone was detected only a few times. The chain is built from TRBV18 and TRBJ2-7; TRBD2 aligns across 8 bases. The CDR3 covers 18 residues. After removal of 3 bases from V and 2 bases from J, the junction contained 15 bases not matched to a gene. Germline values: CDR1 KGHSH, CDR2 LQKENI. CDR3 sequence: CASSPRPPGLESPYEQYF. CDR3 nucleotides: TGTGCCAGCTCACCTCGACCTCCGGGACTAGAGAGTCCCTACGAGCAGTACTTC.

Only a few counts were recorded for this clone. The chain recombines TRBV10-3 with TRBJ2-1; D is unclear. V lost 1 base and J lost 6, with 10 bases in between. The CDR3 is made up of 14 amino acids. Germline CDR1 is ENHRY and CDR2 is SYGVKD. The chain's CDR3 is CAISELVDRNEQFF. The CDR3 DNA follows: TGTGCCATCAGTGAGTTGGTAGATCGCAATGAGCAGTTCTTC.

This clone has a handful of counts. This rearrangement joins TRBV5-1 to TRBJ2-1; 10 bases align to TRBD2. Trimming at V came to 4 bases and at J to 8 bases, leaving 9 bases not matched to a gene. Germline V gene data show CDR1 as SGHRS and CDR2 as YFSETQ. The CDR3 totals 15 residues. The CDR3 DNA reads as TGCGCCAGCAGCGAAGGGACTAGCGCGGTCCATGAGCAGTTCTTC. As protein: CASSEGTSAVHEQFF.